This T cell receptor beta chain came from a study of regulatory T cells in long-lasting Graves disease. Building the TCR beta libraries relied on iRepertoire HTBI primers, and CDR3 regions underwent Arm-PCR. MiXCR was run by TCRdb on the multiplex PCR reads, yielding one entry per CDR3 protein. The repertoire holds about 530,000 distinct CDR3 sequences, 16% seen once, with approximately 25% in the top ten. Time point meaning: newly diagnosed GD, antithyroid drugs for less than 3 months. From RNA extracted from PBMCs, the TCR library was made. This sample was shared with a second study, whose subject was T cells in Graves' hyperthyroidism and ophthalmopathy. That publication notes: Ophthalmopathy and stable hyperthyroidism were told apart by a 13 V-J model.

The TCR sequence derives from a woman aged 40 to 65 with Graves disease. The source material was peripheral blood mononuclear cells (PBMCs), sampled at new diagnosis, from a patient treated with antithyroid drugs.

The chain's CDR3 is CASSQNPSGDYFYEQYF. CDR3 bases: TGCGCCAGCAGTCAAAACCCTAGCGGGGACTACTTTTACGAGCAGTACTTC. The chain combines TRBV10-2 with TRBJ2-7; 9 bases line up with TRBD2. Germline V CDR1 and CDR2: WSHSY, SAAADI. The CDR3 loop spans 17 amino acids. V dropped 5 bases and J dropped 4; count of bases not matched to a gene: 15.